The entry that follows covers one T cell receptor (beta chain) sequence. The use of a sample-barcoded 5' primer and a J-beta primer mix characterized a second PCR of about 7 to 12 cycles. TCRdb passed the 5' RACE reads through MiXCR, listing each CDR3 protein once. The sample gives 1.2 million to 1.5 million distinct CDR3 sequences, roughly 40% of which show up once; approximately 7.9% is in the top ten. The data derive from a study of blood T cells in healthy people across ages. Sequences were obtained from blood. The source of this sequence is a woman under 30 in good health.

CDR3 residues: CSATTGTRSEKLFF. The CDR3 nucleotides read TGCAGCGCCACCACCGGGACAAGGTCCGAAAAACTGTTTTTT. The chain recombines TRBV20-1 with TRBJ1-4; D may be TRBD1 (6 bases). Germline CDR1 is DFQATT and CDR2 is SNEGSKA (reference sequence). The CDR3 covers 14 residues.